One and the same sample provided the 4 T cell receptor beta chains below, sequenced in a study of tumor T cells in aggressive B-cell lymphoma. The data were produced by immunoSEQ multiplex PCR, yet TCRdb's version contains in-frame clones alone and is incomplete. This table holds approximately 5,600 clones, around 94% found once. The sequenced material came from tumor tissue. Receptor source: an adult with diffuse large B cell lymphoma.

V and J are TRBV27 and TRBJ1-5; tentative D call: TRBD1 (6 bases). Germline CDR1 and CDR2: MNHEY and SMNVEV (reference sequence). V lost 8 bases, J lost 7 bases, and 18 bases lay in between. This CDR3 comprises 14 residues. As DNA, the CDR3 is TGTGCCAGCCAAATTACAGGGACAAGGCAGCCCCAGCATTTT. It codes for CASQITGTRQPQHF.

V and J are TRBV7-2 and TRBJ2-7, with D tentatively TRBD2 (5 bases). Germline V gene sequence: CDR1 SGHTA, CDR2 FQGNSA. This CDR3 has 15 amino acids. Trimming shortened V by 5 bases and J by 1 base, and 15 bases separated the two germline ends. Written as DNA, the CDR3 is TGTGCCAGCAGCCCCCGGGCTAGCAGGTCCTACGAGCAGTACTTC. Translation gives CASSPRASRSYEQYF.

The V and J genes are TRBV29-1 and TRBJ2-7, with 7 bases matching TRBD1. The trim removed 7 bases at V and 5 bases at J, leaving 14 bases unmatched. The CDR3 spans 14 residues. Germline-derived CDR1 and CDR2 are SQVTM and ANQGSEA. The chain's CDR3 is CSARPGQRGDEQYF. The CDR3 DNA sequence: TGCAGCGCTCGGCCGGGACAGAGAGGGGACGAGCAGTACTTC.

Here the CDR3 DNA reads TGCGCCAGCAGCTTGTGGGGCGGCTCTGGGGCCAACGTCCTGACTTTC. Protein product: CASSLWGGSGANVLTF. The V and J genes are TRBV5-1 and TRBJ2-6; a possible D gene is TRBD1 (5 bases). The V gene's germline CDR1 is SGHRS and CDR2 YFSETQ. The CDR3 contains 16 residues. Trimming took 1 base from V and 0 from J, leaving 8 bases between them. Variable domain in full (rest from reference TRBV5-1 and TRBJ2-6): KAGVTQTPRYLIKTRGQQVTLSCSPISGHRSVSWYQQTPGQGLQFLFEYFSETQRNKGNFPGRFSGRQFSNSRSEMNVSTLELGDSALYLCASSLWGGSGANVLTFGAGSRLTVL.